This T cell receptor beta chain was recorded in a study of blood T cell repertoires in COVID-19. Repertoires were generated with immunoSEQ multiplex PCR, while TCRdb's copy carries only in-frame clones and drops some. The data contain a few hundred thousand clones, 88% of them singletons. Germline V CDR1 and CDR2: GTSNPN, SVGIG (reference sequence). Trimming cost V 0 bases and J 7 bases, with 13 bases left between them. The CDR3 totals 14 residues. Specimen: PBMCs or T cells enriched from blood (not recorded which). V usage is TRBV30 and J usage is TRBJ1-5; no clear D gene. The clonotype was recovered from a woman aged 40 to 50 who had recovered from COVID-19. CDR3 in amino acids: CAWSVLSGEQPQHF. In DNA, the CDR3 is TGTGCCTGGAGTGTACTATCGGGAGAACAGCCCCAGCATTTT.